What follows describes a single T cell receptor beta chain. Its antigen is not known. The data were taken from a study of post-analysis software for immune sequencing data. Study observations and caveats: Those with multiple sclerosis, the patient group, showed significantly lower normalized Chao1 diversity than controls. Five or six TRBV segments, TRBV5-6, TRBV5-1 and TRBV20-1 among them, were found more frequent in patients than controls.

TCR beta cDNA libraries included unique molecular identifiers. MiXCR, run by TCRdb on the PCR reads, gives a single entry per CDR3 protein. The profile covers roughly 700,000 distinct CDR3 sequences, with 25% to 30% appearing a single time and around 0.55% taken by the ten largest. Germline lookup yields CDR1 MNHEY and CDR2 SVGAGI. This CDR3 spans 15 amino acids. This chain joins TRBV6-5 and TRBJ2-7; possible D gene TRBD1, 5 bases. The TCR sequence derives from a girl between 5 and 17 years old with multiple sclerosis. Sequenced input: blood. The CDR3, as DNA: TGTGTCAGTAGCCGAAGGACATTTAGCTCCTACGAGCAGTACTTC. As protein: CVSSRRTFSSYEQYF.